One sample yielded the 31 T cell receptor beta chains listed below, sequenced in a study of T cells after somatic rescue of genetic block. Using immunoSEQ multiplex PCR, the repertoire was profiled, and TCRdb retains in-frame clones only, with some absent. The data hold tens of thousands of clones, with just over 90% observed a single time. What was sequenced was peripheral blood mononuclear cells (PBMCs). The receptors here all came from a man younger than 45.

This chain connects TRBV5-6 to TRBJ2-5; D tentatively reads TRBD1 or TRBD2 (5 bases each). CDR1 is SGHDT and CDR2 is YYEEEE in the germline V gene. Between the trimmed V and J ends, which lost 1 base and 5 bases, there was a span of 9 bases. The CDR3 is made up of 13 amino acids. CDR3 protein: CASSLRGSETQYF. CDR3 DNA sequence: TGTGCCAGCAGCTTGCGGGGCTCGGAGACCCAGTACTTC.

The chain uses TRBV7-9 and TRBJ1-1; no definite D call. Germline CDR1 is SEHNR and CDR2 is FQNEAQ (reference sequence). This CDR3 has 15 residues. V lost 1 base, J lost 0 bases, and 9 bases lay in between. CDR3 amino acids: CASSLGAGMNTEAFF. The CDR3, as DNA: TGTGCCAGCAGCTTAGGAGCGGGAATGAACACTGAAGCTTTCTTT.

J is TRBJ1-1 and V is TRBV18; D unclear. Trimming stripped 3 bases from V and 2 bases from J, with 10 bases between. The germline V gene has CDR1 KGHSH and CDR2 LQKENI. CDR3 length: 14 amino acids. CDR3 DNA sequence: TGTGCCAGCTCACCGAGGAGCGCTAACACTGAAGCTTTCTTT. It encodes CASSPRSANTEAFF.

The chain couples TRBV7-7 to TRBJ2-5; D is unresolved. This CDR3 has 13 residues. V lost 1 base to trimming and J lost 2 bases, with 5 bases between them. Germline V gene data show CDR1 as SSHAT and CDR2 as FNYEAQ (reference sequence). CDR3 loop: CASSLVQQETQYF. CDR3 DNA sequence: TGTGCCAGCAGCTTAGTACAGCAAGAGACCCAGTACTTC.

This chain joins TRBV27 and TRBJ2-3; 13 bases map to TRBD2. Looked up from germline, CDR1 is MNHEY and CDR2 is SMNVEV (reference sequence). After removal of 4 bases from V and 3 bases from J, the junction contained 1 base not matched to a gene. The CDR3 totals 15 residues. The CDR3 sequence is CASSSGLAGTDTQYF. CDR3 nucleotides: TGTGCCAGCAGTTCGGGACTAGCGGGGACAGATACGCAGTATTTT.

The table lists this clone with a few counts. The rearrangement uses TRBV6-6 and TRBJ2-5; D not resolved. The germline V gene has CDR1 MNHNY and CDR2 SVGAGI (reference sequence). CDR3 length: 13 amino acids. Between the trimmed V and J ends, which lost 2 bases and 5 bases, there was a span of 9 bases. The CDR3 coding sequence is TGTGCCAGCAGTTACGTACAGCAGGAGACCCAGTACTTC. The encoded protein is CASSYVQQETQYF.

This clone was picked up a small number of times. V usage is TRBV2 and J usage is TRBJ1-5; tentative D call: TRBD1 (6 bases). The CDR3 is 12 amino acids. Trimming removed 2 bases from V and 13 bases from J, with 12 bases in between. Germline V CDR1 and CDR2: SNHLY, FYNNEI. CDR3 amino acids: CASSEQGHPQHF. In nucleotides, the CDR3 is TGTGCCAGCAGTGAACAGGGACACCCACAGCATTTT. Full variable domain (remainder filled in from reference TRBV2 and TRBJ1-5): EPEVTQTPSHQVTQMGQEVILRCVPISNHLYFYWYRQILGQKVEFLVSFYNNEISEKSEIFDDQFSVERPDGSNFTLKIRSTKLEDSAMYFCASSEQGHPQHFGDGTRLSIL.

The rearrangement links TRBV7-9 to TRBJ1-4; 7 bases fit TRBD1. V gave up 5 bases and J gave up 3 bases; unmatched junction bases: 9. Germline V lookup: CDR1 SEHNR, CDR2 FQNEAQ (reference sequence). The CDR3 runs 16 residues. Here the CDR3 reads CASSRPGGQPNEKLFF. The CDR3 coding sequence is TGTGCCAGCAGCCGACCGGGGGGACAGCCTAATGAAAAACTGTTTTTT.

The chain employs TRBV18 and TRBJ2-3; D is unresolved. The V gene lost 6 bases and the J gene lost 4 bases, with 14 bases spanning the gap. Germline V gives CDR1 KGHSH, CDR2 LQKENI. This CDR3 has 14 amino acids. The CDR3: CASSQGIGPDTQYF. CDR3 sequence (DNA): TGTGCCAGCTCCCAAGGGATAGGGCCAGATACGCAGTATTTT.

The gene calls are TRBV6-5 and TRBJ1-1; no firm D call. The CDR3 has 15 amino acids. Germline lookup yields CDR1 MNHEY and CDR2 SVGAGI. The ends were cut back, 1 base at V and 0 bases at J, with 9 bases in the middle. The CDR3, as DNA: TGTGCCAGCAGTTACTTAGGTTCAGTGAACACTGAAGCTTTCTTT. Translation gives CASSYLGSVNTEAFF.

V is TRBV6-1 and J is TRBJ2-7, with 7 bases lining up with TRBD2. Trimming cost V 4 bases and J 3 bases; bases outside gene matches: 6. The V gene's germline CDR1 is MNHNS and CDR2 SASEGT. This CDR3 has 14 residues. The CDR3 sequence: CASSVFRGSYEQYF. CDR3 sequence (DNA): TGTGCCAGCAGTGTGTTCCGCGGGAGCTACGAGCAGTACTTC.

The chain carries TRBV29-1 and TRBJ2-3, with D hard to call. In germline, CDR1 is SQVTM, CDR2 ANQGSEA. The CDR3 length is 12 residues. The ends were cut back, 2 bases at V and 6 bases at J, with 9 bases in the middle. CDR3 region: CSVEWRSDTQYF. CDR3 DNA: TGCAGCGTTGAATGGCGGTCCGATACGCAGTATTTT.

V is TRBV9 and J is TRBJ2-2; TRBD1 might be the D (5 bases). V lost 0 bases and J lost 2, with 17 bases in between. The CDR3 has 18 amino acids. The germline CDR1 and CDR2 sequences are SGDLS and YYNGEE. This CDR3 reads CASSVEVRPGLNTGELFF. In DNA form, the CDR3 reads TGTGCCAGCAGCGTAGAGGTTCGCCCAGGGCTAAACACCGGGGAGCTGTTTTTT.

The table lists this clone with a count of one. The V call is TRBV7-2, the J call TRBJ2-5, with 8 bases aligning to TRBD2. Looked up from germline, CDR1 is SGHTA and CDR2 is FQGNSA. The V gene end was trimmed by 1 base and the J gene end by 1 base; junction bases not matched to a gene: 2. The CDR3 covers 15 residues. The DNA of the CDR3 is TGTGCCAGCAGCTTAGTGGGACTAGGCCAAGAGACCCAGTACTTC. Translating it yields CASSLVGLGQETQYF.

The genes are TRBV11-2 and TRBJ1-4, with 8 bases that match TRBD1. Germline lookup yields CDR1 SGHAT and CDR2 FQNNGV. The CDR3 contains 15 residues. V was pared by 5 bases and J by 7 bases, with 9 bases of the junction left unmatched. The CDR3 here is CASSRTGSRAEKLFF. DNA of the CDR3: TGTGCCAGCAGCCGGACAGGGTCCCGGGCTGAAAAACTGTTTTTT. Using reference TRBV11-2 and TRBJ1-4 for the parts outside the CDR3, the full variable domain is EAGVAQSPRYKIIEKRQSVAFWCNPISGHATLYWYQQILGQGPKLLIQFQNNGVVDDSQLPKDRFSAERLKGVDSTLKIQPAKLEDSAVYLCASSRTGSRAEKLFFGSGTQLSVL.

The chain recombines TRBV5-8 with TRBJ2-7, with 8 bases aligning to TRBD1. V gave up 4 bases and J gave up 1 base; unmatched junction bases: 10. Germline lookup yields CDR1 SGHTS and CDR2 YDEGEE. This CDR3 region has 16 residues. CDR3 protein: CASSPGQGVGSYEQYF. Written as DNA, the CDR3 is TGTGCCAGCAGCCCAGGACAGGGAGTGGGATCCTACGAGCAGTACTTC.

This clone was seen once. The genes are TRBV23-1 and TRBJ1-1; possibly TRBD1 for D (5 bases). TRBV23-1 is an open reading frame whose function is uncertain. The CDR3 sequence is 20 residues long. Trimming removed 0 bases from V and 1 base from J, with 24 bases in between. The CDR3, as DNA: TGCGCCAGCAGTCAATCGGGTTCGTGGGGGTCACCTGAGAGGAACACTGAAGCTTTCTTT. Amino acid sequence: CASSQSGSWGSPERNTEAFF.

The chain uses TRBV11-2 and TRBJ2-5; TRBD1 aligns across 7 bases. The J call may be incorrect, as the DNA end agrees better with TRBJ2-7. This CDR3 is 14 amino acids long. From germline, CDR1 is SGHAT and CDR2 FQNNGV. The DNA for the CDR3 is TGTGCCAGCAGCTTTTCACAGGGGTCTCGCGAGCAGTACTTC. This codes for CASSFSQGSREQYF.

J is TRBJ1-5 and V is TRBV2; TRBD1 aligns across 7 bases. CDR1 is SNHLY and CDR2 is FYNNEI in the germline V gene. The CDR3 runs to 19 residues. J was trimmed by 0 bases and V by 3 bases; bases with no gene match: 14. In DNA, the CDR3 is TGTGCCAGCAGTGATTATACCGAACAGGGGTGGTTTAGCAATCAGCCCCAGCATTTT. It encodes CASSDYTEQGWFSNQPQHF.

The gene calls are TRBV6-6 and TRBJ2-3, with 10 bases lining up with TRBD2. The CDR3 totals 16 residues. Germline CDR1 MNHNY, CDR2 SVGAGI (reference sequence). J was trimmed by 1 base and V by 3 bases; bases with no gene match: 4. CDR3 loop: CASSYLLAGGTDTQYF. Here the CDR3 DNA reads TGTGCCAGCAGTTATCTCCTAGCGGGGGGCACAGATACGCAGTATTTT.

The rearrangement uses TRBV5-1 and TRBJ1-1; D not resolved. Germline CDR1 reads SGHRS; CDR2 reads YFSETQ. The CDR3 runs 13 residues. V lost 0 bases, J lost 1 base, and 4 bases lay in between. The CDR3 protein is CASSLDANTEAFF. The CDR3 nucleotides read TGCGCCAGCAGCTTGGACGCGAACACTGAAGCTTTCTTT. The variable domain in full, with the rest retrieved from reference TRBV5-1 and TRBJ1-1, is KAGVTQTPRYLIKTRGQQVTLSCSPISGHRSVSWYQQTPGQGLQFLFEYFSETQRNKGNFPGRFSGRQFSNSRSEMNVSTLELGDSALYLCASSLDANTEAFFGQGTRLTVV.

The chain recombines TRBV29-1 with TRBJ2-7; no clear D gene. The CDR3 is 13 residues long. Trimming removed 5 bases at V and 1 base at J, with 12 bases between. Germline CDR1 and CDR2: SQVTM and ANQGSEA. CDR3 nucleotide sequence: TGCAGCGTTCACGGAGTGGGGTCCTACGAGCAGTACTTC. Its translation: CSVHGVGSYEQYF.

J is TRBJ1-1 and V is TRBV6-1; no clear D. The germline V gene encodes CDR1 MNHNS and CDR2 SASEGT. V was trimmed by 7 bases and J by 5 bases, leaving 17 bases between them. This CDR3 is 14 amino acids long. CDR3 nucleotides: TGTGCCAGCACCGCGGGTGGAGCCGGAACTGAAGCTTTCTTT. Its protein is CASTAGGAGTEAFF.

This clone was observed a few times. The chain recombines TRBV2 with TRBJ1-5; the D gene is possibly TRBD1 (5 bases). This CDR3 spans 14 amino acids. Germline V gene sequence: CDR1 SNHLY, CDR2 FYNNEI. V was cut by 5 bases and J by 5 bases, with 13 bases left in between. CDR3 bases: TGTGCCAGCAGTACCAACAGGAGAGATCAGCCCCAGCATTTT. Residues: CASSTNRRDQPQHF.

With respect to this clone: The sample has other DNA sequences that encode this CDR3 too. The chain has TRBV2 and TRBJ1-2, with 8 bases lining up with TRBD1. Trimming at V came to 1 base and at J to 8 bases, leaving 3 bases not matched to a gene. The length of the CDR3 is 13 residues. Germline V gene sequence: CDR1 SNHLY, CDR2 FYNNEI. The CDR3 sequence: CASSEGAGGGYTF. For the CDR3, the DNA is TGTGCCAGCAGTGAAGGGGCAGGGGGCGGCTACACCTTC.

The chain has TRBV2 and TRBJ1-1; maybe TRBD1 (5 bases). CDR1 is SNHLY and CDR2 is FYNNEI in the germline V gene. This CDR3 is 15 amino acids long. Between the trimmed V and J ends, which lost 8 bases and 1 base, there was a span of 17 bases. The CDR3: CASGASLKGNTEAFF. CDR3 DNA sequence: TGTGCCAGCGGGGCCAGTCTTAAGGGGAACACTGAAGCTTTCTTT.

V gene TRBV28 combines with J gene TRBJ1-2; no firm D call. The germline V and J ends were trimmed by 4 bases and 8 bases, with 20 bases remaining between them. The germline gives CDR1 MDHEN, CDR2 SYDVKM. CDR3 length: 15 amino acids. CDR3 bases: TGTGCCAGCAGTTCCGGGTCGGAGGGAGTGGTAGGCTACACCTTC. Protein: CASSSGSEGVVGYTF.

In DNA form, the CDR3 reads TGTGCCAGCAGTCCCCAAAACAGGGCCAAAAACATTCAGTACTTC. It yields the protein CASSPQNRAKNIQYF. The chain joins TRBV28 to TRBJ2-4; tentatively, D is TRBD1 (5 bases). CDR1 and CDR2 (germline): MDHEN, SYDVKM. The CDR3 has 15 amino acids. V was shortened by 5 bases and J by 1 base, with 12 bases between the two germline ends.

The chain couples TRBV27 to TRBJ1-1; 7 bases line up with TRBD1. Looked up from germline, CDR1 is MNHEY and CDR2 is SMNVEV (reference sequence). The CDR3 totals 14 residues. V lost 8 bases to trimming and J lost 1 base; unmatched junction nucleotides: 7. The CDR3 loop is CASWTGLRNTEAFF. The CDR3 nucleotides are TGTGCCAGCTGGACAGGACTGAGGAACACTGAAGCTTTCTTT.

This clone was seen a single time. J is TRBJ2-7 and V is TRBV9; 7 bases align to TRBD2. Germline values: CDR1 SGDLS, CDR2 YYNGEE. CDR3 length equals 14 residues. The V gene end was trimmed by 2 bases and the J gene end by 1 base; junction bases not matched to a gene: 3. The CDR3 protein is CASSVLAESYEQYF. The CDR3 bases are TGTGCCAGCAGCGTCCTAGCGGAGTCCTACGAGCAGTACTTC.

The chain joins TRBV29-1 to TRBJ2-5; weak D call: TRBD1 (5 bases). The CDR3 length is 12 residues. Trimming pared 6 bases from V and 5 bases from J, leaving 13 bases between. Germline loops: CDR1 SQVTM, CDR2 ANQGSEA. The chain's CDR3 is CSVRQYDETQYF. In DNA, the CDR3 is TGCAGCGTCCGACAGTATGATGAGACCCAGTACTTC.